The clone carrying this TCR beta chain has only a few counts. This sample stems from a study of blood T cell repertoires in COVID-19. Method: immunoSEQ multiplex PCR; TCRdb's copy keeps in-frame clones and lacks some. The table shows more than 200,000 clones, with about 87% occurring only once. V dropped 5 bases and J dropped 5 bases, with 9 bases sitting between them. This CDR3 contains 12 residues. Germline lookup yields CDR1 LNHDA and CDR2 SQIVND (reference sequence). J is TRBJ1-1 and V is TRBV19; D gene unclear. Sequenced sample: peripheral blood. This sequence was found in a man between 65 and 80 years old with acute or convalescent COVID-19. CDR3 coding DNA: TGTGCCAGTAGTCCCCGCGAGACTGAAGCTTTCTTT. Amino acids: CASSPRETEAFF.